This T cell receptor (beta chain) originates from a study of OX40 agonist ivuxolimab in advanced cancers. Points from the study as a whole: Dose levels from 0.1 to 3.0 mg/kg saw CD4+ and CD8+ blood T cells expand clonally by week 6. Certain nonresponders additionally had low normalized T-cell clonal expansion.

The data were produced by immunoSEQ multiplex PCR, yet TCRdb's version contains in-frame clones alone and is incomplete. There are around 65,000 clones in the sample; 90% to 95% occur only once, and 0.25% to 0.35% lies in the top ten. Germline loops: CDR1 SGHRS, CDR2 YFSETQ. V trimming: 6 bases; J trimming: 4 bases; junction bases outside the gene matches: 4. The CDR3 totals 14 residues. Worth noting for this clone: Its antigen is not known.

The chain is built from TRBV5-1 and TRBJ2-3; 11 bases are a match to TRBD1. This sequence originates from an adult with an advanced solid tumor such as melanoma, head and neck, liver or kidney cancer. This specimen was CD4+ or CD8+ T cells sorted from blood, taken in a trial of the OX40 agonist ivuxolimab. CDR3 sequence reads: CASKWTGGPDTQYF. The CDR3 bases are TGCGCCAGCAAGTGGACAGGGGGCCCAGATACGCAGTATTTT.